The sample holds a few counts of the clone carrying this T cell receptor beta chain. What it recognizes is unknown. The sample comes from a study of cytomegalovirus exposure and HLA in healthy donors. Study observations and caveats: Earlier results showed most TCR beta V segments being productive about 90% or about 30% of the time. CMV serostatus was the sole immune exposure information available. The authors listed some 160 TCR beta chains as cytomegalovirus-associated.

Deletions cut 0 bases from V and 2 bases from J, with 13 bases between. CDR1 is GTSNPN, CDR2 SVGIG, per germline (reference sequence). This CDR3 is 15 amino acids long. A multiplex PCR was run with 60 Vbeta primers and 13 Jbeta primers. Sequenced by immunoSEQ multiplex PCR; TCRdb stores in-frame clones only, minus some. The sample contains around 80,000 clones, approximately 67% of which appear only once. The chain carries TRBV30 and TRBJ2-5; tentative D call: TRBD2 (6 bases). Sequenced input: PBMCs. This TCR was recovered from a male donor in good health and CMV-seropositive. The CDR3 sequence: CAWSVSSGVQETQYF. In nucleotides, the CDR3 is TGTGCCTGGAGTGTAAGTTCGGGAGTGCAAGAGACCCAGTACTTC.